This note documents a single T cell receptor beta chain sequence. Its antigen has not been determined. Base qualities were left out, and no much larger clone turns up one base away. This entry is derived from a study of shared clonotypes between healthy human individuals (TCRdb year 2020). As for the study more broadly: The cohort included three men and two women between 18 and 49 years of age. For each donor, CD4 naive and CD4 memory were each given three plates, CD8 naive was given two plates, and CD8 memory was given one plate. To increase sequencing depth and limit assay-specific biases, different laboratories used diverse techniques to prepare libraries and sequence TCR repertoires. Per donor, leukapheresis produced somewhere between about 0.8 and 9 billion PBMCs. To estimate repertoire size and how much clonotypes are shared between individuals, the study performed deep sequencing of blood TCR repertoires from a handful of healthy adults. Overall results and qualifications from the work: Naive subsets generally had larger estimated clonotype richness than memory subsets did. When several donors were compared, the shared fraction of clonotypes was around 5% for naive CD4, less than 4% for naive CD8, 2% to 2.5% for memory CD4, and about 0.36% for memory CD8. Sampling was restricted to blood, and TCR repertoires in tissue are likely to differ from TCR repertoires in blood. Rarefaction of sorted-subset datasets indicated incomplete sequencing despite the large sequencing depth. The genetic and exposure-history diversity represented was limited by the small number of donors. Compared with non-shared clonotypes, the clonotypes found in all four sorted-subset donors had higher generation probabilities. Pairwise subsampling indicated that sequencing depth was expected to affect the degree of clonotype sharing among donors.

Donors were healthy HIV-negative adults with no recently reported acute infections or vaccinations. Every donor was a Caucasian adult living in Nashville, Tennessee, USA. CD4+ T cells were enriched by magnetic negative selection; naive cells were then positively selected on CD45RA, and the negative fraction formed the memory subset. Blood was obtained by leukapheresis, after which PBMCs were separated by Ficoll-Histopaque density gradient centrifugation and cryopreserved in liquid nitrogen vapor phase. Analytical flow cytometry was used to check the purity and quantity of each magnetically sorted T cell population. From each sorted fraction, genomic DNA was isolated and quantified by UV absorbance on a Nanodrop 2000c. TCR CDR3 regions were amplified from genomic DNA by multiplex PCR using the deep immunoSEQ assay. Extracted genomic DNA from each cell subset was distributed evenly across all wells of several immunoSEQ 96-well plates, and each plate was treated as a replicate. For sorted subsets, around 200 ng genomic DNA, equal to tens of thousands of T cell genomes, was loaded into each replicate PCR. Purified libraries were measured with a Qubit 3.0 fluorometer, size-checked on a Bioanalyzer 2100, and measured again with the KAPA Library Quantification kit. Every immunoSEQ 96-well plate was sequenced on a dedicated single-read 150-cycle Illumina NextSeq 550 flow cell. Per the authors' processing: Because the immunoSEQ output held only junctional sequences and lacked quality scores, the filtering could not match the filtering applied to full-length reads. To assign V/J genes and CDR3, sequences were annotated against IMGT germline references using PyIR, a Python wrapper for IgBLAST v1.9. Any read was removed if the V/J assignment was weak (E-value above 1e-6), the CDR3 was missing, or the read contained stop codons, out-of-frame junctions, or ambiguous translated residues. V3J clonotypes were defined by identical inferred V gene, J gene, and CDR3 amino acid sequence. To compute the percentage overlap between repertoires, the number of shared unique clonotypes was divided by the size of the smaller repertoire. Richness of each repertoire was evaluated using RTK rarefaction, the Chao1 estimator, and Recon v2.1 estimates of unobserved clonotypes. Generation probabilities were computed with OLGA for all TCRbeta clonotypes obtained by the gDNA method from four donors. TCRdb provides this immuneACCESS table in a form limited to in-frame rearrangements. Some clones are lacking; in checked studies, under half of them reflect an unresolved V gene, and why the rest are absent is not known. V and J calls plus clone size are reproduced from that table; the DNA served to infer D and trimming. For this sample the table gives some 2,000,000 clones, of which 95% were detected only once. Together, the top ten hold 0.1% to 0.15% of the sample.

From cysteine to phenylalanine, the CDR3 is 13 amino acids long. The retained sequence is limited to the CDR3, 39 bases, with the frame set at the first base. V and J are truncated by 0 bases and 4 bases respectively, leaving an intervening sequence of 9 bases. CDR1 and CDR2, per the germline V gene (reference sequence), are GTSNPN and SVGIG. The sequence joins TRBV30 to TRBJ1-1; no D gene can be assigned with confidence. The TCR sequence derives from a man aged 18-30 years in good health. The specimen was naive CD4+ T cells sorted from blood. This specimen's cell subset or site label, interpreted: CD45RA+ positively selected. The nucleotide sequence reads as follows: TGTGCCTGGAGTGTTTCCCGGTCCACTGAAGCTTTCTTT. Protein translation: CAWSVSRSTEAFF.